The 5 T cell receptor beta chains below all came from one sample that was sequenced in a study of T cell responses to AZD1222 COVID-19 vaccine. Only in-frame clones appear in the TCRdb table, and some are missing; sequencing was by immunoSEQ multiplex PCR. The sample records about 120,000 clones, around 90% being singletons. Sequencing was performed on peripheral blood, taken on day 0 of MenACWY control vaccination. Receptor source: an adult in good health.

This clone was recorded at least ten times. The V call is TRBV6-6, the J call TRBJ1-1; 8 bases map to TRBD1. V lost 0 bases and J lost 1; bases outside the gene matches: 1. There are 15 residues in the CDR3. In germline, CDR1 is MNHNY, CDR2 SVGAGI (reference sequence). CDR3 region: CASSYSGQGNTEAFF. The CDR3 DNA reads as TGTGCCAGCAGTTACTCCGGACAGGGGAACACTGAAGCTTTCTTT.

The CDR3 loop is CASSEFLEGGDYGYTF. Here the CDR3 DNA reads TGTGCCAGCAGTGAGTTCCTTGAGGGGGGTGACTATGGCTACACCTTC. This chain links TRBV25-1 with TRBJ1-2; D is perhaps TRBD1 (6 bases). V was clipped by 3 bases and J by 3 bases, with 17 bases between them. This CDR3 contains 16 residues. Germline V gene lookup returns CDR1 MGHDK and CDR2 SYGVNS.

V is TRBV7-8 and J is TRBJ1-5; D not certain. V gave up 0 bases and J gave up 4 bases, with 7 bases separating them. CDR1 and CDR2 from the germline V gene are SGHVS and FQNEAQ. The CDR3 is made up of 14 amino acids. This CDR3 is CASSLAEGNQPQHF. The DNA of the CDR3 is TGTGCCAGCAGCTTAGCGGAGGGTAATCAGCCCCAGCATTTT.

The J gene is TRBJ1-5, the V gene TRBV28; the D is unclear. The CDR3 extends over 14 amino acids. Germline CDR1 MDHEN, CDR2 SYDVKM. V was clipped by 7 bases and J by 3 bases, with 13 bases between them. CDR3 residues: CASIPRTFNQPQHF. The CDR3, as DNA: TGTGCCAGCATACCCAGGACTTTCAATCAGCCCCAGCATTTT.

This chain connects TRBV3-1 (or the pseudogene TRBV3-2) to TRBJ2-1, with D perhaps being TRBD1 or TRBD2 (6 bases each). Trimming removed 4 bases at V and 6 bases at J, with 16 bases between. CDR3 size: 15 residues. Per germline, CDR1 LGHDT and CDR2 YNNKEL (reference sequence). As DNA, the CDR3 is TGTGCCAGCAGCCGCACAGGGTCGGGGGCCAATGAGCAGTTCTTC. This sequence encodes CASSRTGSGANEQFF.